A selection of T cell receptor beta chains follows, all from one sample in a study of T-cell reconstitution after alpha-beta-depleted transplantation in children. TCRdb itself ran the PCR reads through MiXCR, one entry per CDR3 protein. The sample carries just under 250,000 distinct CDR3 sequences, about 23% recorded once. The sequencing used PBMCs, collected before TCRalphabeta/CD19-depleted stem cell transplant. These receptors were obtained from a girl aged 2 to 9 with Fanconi anemia, due to receive a stem cell transplant. CDR3s include the opening cysteine and the closing phenylalanine or tryptophan. D genes are given only for firm matches. A clone size is listed for some rows: how often the clone was seen (once, few, many), or a class if it is expanded.

J gene: TRBJ2-3; clone size: few; V gene: TRBV7-2; D gene: TRBD2; CDR3 length: 19; CDR3 DNA: TGTGCCAGCAGTTTAGGGCCCGGGAGGGCTACTCGAAGCACAGATACGCAGTATTTT; CDR3 protein: CASSLGPGRATRSTDTQYF
J gene: TRBJ2-5; clone size: -; V gene: TRBV12-3/TRBV12-4; D gene: -; CDR3 length: 14; CDR3 DNA: TGTGCCAGCAGACAGGGTTTAGACCGAGAGACCCAGTACTTC; CDR3 protein: CASRQGLDRETQYF
J gene: TRBJ2-7; clone size: -; V gene: TRBV12-3/TRBV12-4; D gene: -; CDR3 length: 13; CDR3 DNA: TGTGCCAGCAGTGGGGACTCTAACTACGAGCAGTACTTC; CDR3 protein: CASSGDSNYEQYF
J gene: TRBJ2-7; clone size: few; V gene: TRBV7-9; D gene: TRBD1; CDR3 length: 13; CDR3 DNA: TGTGCCAGCACCGGGACAGGGAGACAGGAGCAGTACTTC; CDR3 protein: CASTGTGRQEQYF
J gene: TRBJ1-3; clone size: -; V gene: TRBV11-3; D gene: -; CDR3 length: 13; CDR3 DNA: TGTGCCAGCAGCTTGGCCGGCGGAAACACCATATATTTT; CDR3 protein: CASSLAGGNTIYF
J gene: TRBJ2-2; clone size: -; V gene: TRBV7-2; D gene: TRBD2; CDR3 length: 16; CDR3 DNA: TGTGCCAGCAGCGCTAGCGGGGGGCTGAACACCGGGGAGCTGTTTTTT; CDR3 protein: CASSASGGLNTGELFF
J gene: TRBJ2-1; clone size: -; V gene: TRBV25-1; D gene: TRBD2; CDR3 length: 17; CDR3 DNA: TGTGCCAGCAGTGAAGGGCTGACTAGCGAAAACTACAATGAGCAGTTCTTC; CDR3 protein: CASSEGLTSENYNEQFF
J gene: TRBJ2-1; clone size: -; V gene: TRBV7-9; D gene: -; CDR3 length: 16; CDR3 DNA: TGTGCCAGCAGCTTAAGTCCCAGGGGAAGGTACAATGAGCAGTTCTTC; CDR3 protein: CASSLSPRGRYNEQFF
J gene: TRBJ2-7; clone size: -; V gene: TRBV19; D gene: TRBD1; CDR3 length: 12; CDR3 DNA: TGTGCCAGTTCCGGGACAGCCTACGAGCAGTACTTC; CDR3 protein: CASSGTAYEQYF
J gene: TRBJ2-1; clone size: -; V gene: TRBV10-3; D gene: -; CDR3 length: 15; CDR3 DNA: TGTGCCATCAGTCTGACTAGGCCGAGGTACAATGAGCAGTTCTTC; CDR3 protein: CAISLTRPRYNEQFF
J gene: TRBJ2-1; clone size: many; V gene: TRBV12-3/TRBV12-4; D gene: TRBD2; CDR3 length: 15; CDR3 DNA: TGTGCCAGCAGCACCCGAGCGGGAGGGCCACATGAGCAGTTCTTC; CDR3 protein: CASSTRAGGPHEQFF
J gene: TRBJ2-1; clone size: many; V gene: TRBV29-1; D gene: TRBD1; CDR3 length: 12; CDR3 DNA: TGCAGCGGACAGGGGTTGAACAATGAGCAGTTCTTC; CDR3 protein: CSGQGLNNEQFF
J gene: TRBJ2-1; clone size: many; V gene: TRBV20-1; D gene: -; CDR3 length: 13; CDR3 DNA: TGCAGTGCTAGCGGGTACCCCAACAATGAGCAGTTCTTC; CDR3 protein: CSASGYPNNEQFF
J gene: TRBJ2-3; clone size: many; V gene: TRBV5-1; D gene: TRBD1; CDR3 length: 12; CDR3 DNA: TGCGCCAGCAGCTCACAGGGGGATACGCAGTATTTT; CDR3 protein: CASSSQGDTQYF
J gene: TRBJ2-1; clone size: many; V gene: TRBV20-1; D gene: -; CDR3 length: 15; CDR3 DNA: TGCAGTGCCCAGAACGCCTATAACTCCTACAATGAGCAGTTCTTC; CDR3 protein: CSAQNAYNSYNEQFF
J gene: TRBJ2-3; clone size: few; V gene: TRBV12-3/TRBV12-4; D gene: -; CDR3 length: 15; CDR3 DNA: TGTGCCAGCAGTTTCCGGGACCCCCGGACAGATACGCAGTATTTT; CDR3 protein: CASSFRDPRTDTQYF
J gene: TRBJ2-7; clone size: few; V gene: TRBV5-1; D gene: TRBD1; CDR3 length: 15; CDR3 DNA: TGCGCCAGCAGCTCACGGACAGGGATGGGCTACGAGCAGTACTTC; CDR3 protein: CASSSRTGMGYEQYF
J gene: TRBJ1-1; clone size: once; V gene: TRBV20-1; D gene: -; CDR3 length: 17; CDR3 DNA: TGCAGTGCTAGAGATCTTTGGGTAGGGCAGGGCGACACTGAAGCTTTCTTT; CDR3 protein: CSARDLWVGQGDTEAFF
J gene: TRBJ1-2; clone size: -; V gene: TRBV25-1; D gene: TRBD1; CDR3 length: 16; CDR3 DNA: TGTGCCAGCAGTGAATTGGGGAACAGGGGACTTATGGGCTACACCTTC; CDR3 protein: CASSELGNRGLMGYTF
J gene: TRBJ2-3; clone size: many; V gene: TRBV5-1; D gene: TRBD2; CDR3 length: 18; CDR3 DNA: TGCGCCAGCAGCTTGCGCCCCTCTAGCGGGAGTGAACAAGATACGCAGTATTTT; CDR3 protein: CASSLRPSSGSEQDTQYF
J gene: TRBJ1-6; clone size: many; V gene: TRBV5-1; D gene: TRBD1; CDR3 length: 14; CDR3 DNA: TGCGCCAGCAGCTTTGGACAGGGAAATTCACCCCTCCACTTT; CDR3 protein: CASSFGQGNSPLHF
J gene: TRBJ1-1; clone size: -; V gene: TRBV6-5; D gene: -; CDR3 length: 14; CDR3 DNA: TGTGCCAGCAGTTACGGGACTTTCAACACTGAAGCTTTCTTT; CDR3 protein: CASSYGTFNTEAFF
J gene: TRBJ2-2; clone size: once; V gene: TRBV9; D gene: TRBD1; CDR3 length: 13; CDR3 DNA: TGTGCCAGCGTCAGGGGGCTCACCGGGGAGCTGTTTTTT; CDR3 protein: CASVRGLTGELFF
J gene: TRBJ2-7; clone size: -; V gene: TRBV29-1; D gene: TRBD2; CDR3 length: 14; CDR3 DNA: TGCAGCGTTGAAGGGTCTAGCGGGAGCTACGAGCAGTACTTC; CDR3 protein: CSVEGSSGSYEQYF
J gene: TRBJ2-7; clone size: -; V gene: TRBV20-1; D gene: TRBD2; CDR3 length: 15; CDR3 DNA: TGCAGTGCTCTAAGGGTGGGACTAGTCTCCTACGAGCAGTACTTC; CDR3 protein: CSALRVGLVSYEQYF
J gene: TRBJ1-5; clone size: -; V gene: TRBV20-1; D gene: -; CDR3 length: 15; CDR3 DNA: TGCAGTGCTAGAGATTCGGCCATGGGGTTTCAGCCCCAGCATTTT; CDR3 protein: CSARDSAMGFQPQHF
J gene: TRBJ2-1; clone size: few; V gene: TRBV20-1; D gene: -; CDR3 length: 15; CDR3 DNA: TGCAGTGCTAGCCTTAGTACAGTCTCGGAGAATGAGCAGTTCTTC; CDR3 protein: CSASLSTVSENEQFF
J gene: TRBJ2-7; clone size: -; V gene: TRBV7-2; D gene: -; CDR3 length: 14; CDR3 DNA: TGTGCCAGCAGCTTGGATAAGGGACCCTACGAGCAGTACTTC; CDR3 protein: CASSLDKGPYEQYF
J gene: TRBJ2-1; clone size: many; V gene: TRBV25-1; D gene: -; CDR3 length: 13; CDR3 DNA: TGTGCCAGCAGTGGCCCCGACTACGATGAGCAGTTCTTC; CDR3 protein: CASSGPDYDEQFF
J gene: TRBJ1-4; clone size: many; V gene: TRBV20-1; D gene: TRBD1; CDR3 length: 14; CDR3 DNA: TGCAGTGCTAGCGGGGGGACAGTTTTTGAAAAACTGTTTTTT; CDR3 protein: CSASGGTVFEKLFF
J gene: TRBJ2-2; clone size: few; V gene: TRBV29-1; D gene: -; CDR3 length: 16; CDR3 DNA: TGCAGCGTTGAAGATCTAGGGCCGACTAACACCGGGGAGCTGTTTTTT; CDR3 protein: CSVEDLGPTNTGELFF
J gene: TRBJ2-1; clone size: many; V gene: TRBV20-1; D gene: -; CDR3 length: 15; CDR3 DNA: TGCAGTGCTAGAGCCCGGCAGGGGTCCTACAATGAGCAGTTCTTC; CDR3 protein: CSARARQGSYNEQFF
J gene: TRBJ2-1; clone size: -; V gene: TRBV7-9; D gene: -; CDR3 length: 17; CDR3 DNA: TGTGCCAGCAGCCGACCGTTGTACGAGGGCCTAGGCAATGAGCAGTTCTTC; CDR3 protein: CASSRPLYEGLGNEQFF
J gene: TRBJ2-7; clone size: -; V gene: TRBV6-5; D gene: TRBD2; CDR3 length: 14; CDR3 DNA: TGTGCCAGCAGTTACCAGCGGGGCTCCTACGAGCAGTACTTC; CDR3 protein: CASSYQRGSYEQYF
J gene: TRBJ2-7; clone size: few; V gene: TRBV18; D gene: -; CDR3 length: 15; CDR3 DNA: TGTGCCAGCTCACCACGTCTAGCTCAGCTGAGCGAGCAGTACTTC; CDR3 protein: CASSPRLAQLSEQYF